The rows below give T cell receptor beta chains drawn from one sample of a study of early T cells in non-severe SARS-CoV-2 infection. TCRdb reanalysed the 5' RACE reads using MiXCR and keeps one entry per CDR3 protein. This sample has roughly 80,000 distinct CDR3 sequences, with 6% to 7% found just once. Sequenced input: whole blood. The receptor source for this set is an adult who was a healthcare worker with PCR-confirmed SARS-CoV-2 infection or an uninfected control (not recorded which). Each CDR3 is given with its conserved first and last residue. The D gene is left open where the match is weak. Some rows have no size entry. The others give once, few or many, or a class for an expanded clone.

J: TRBJ2-3; D: NA; V: TRBV28; size: many; DNA: TGTGCCAGCAGTTTAGTTAGGGACGCGACGCAGTATTTT; CDR3: CASSLVRDATQYF
J: TRBJ2-2; D: NA; V: TRBV4-2; size: NA; DNA: TGTGCCAGCAGCCAAGAAGGCCCCGGGGAGCTGTTTTTT; CDR3: CASSQEGPGELFF
J: TRBJ1-5; D: NA; V: TRBV2; size: many; DNA: TGTGCCAGCAGTGAGTGGGGCAGAAATCAGCCCCAGCATTTT; CDR3: CASSEWGRNQPQHF
J: TRBJ2-4; D: TRBD2; V: TRBV10-3; size: few; DNA: TGTGCCATCAGTGAGTCTGGTCCGGGCGGGGGCAAAAACATTCAGTACTTC; CDR3: CAISESGPGGGKNIQYF
J: TRBJ2-7; D: TRBD1; V: TRBV29-1; size: few; DNA: TGCAGCGTTGCTAGGGACAGTATTACCTACGAGCAGTACTTC; CDR3: CSVARDSITYEQYF
J: TRBJ2-6; D: NA; V: TRBV28; size: many; DNA: TGTGCCAGCAGTTTAACAGGAAGCTCTGGGGCCAACGTCCTGACTTTC; CDR3: CASSLTGSSGANVLTF
J: TRBJ1-4; D: NA; V: TRBV5-5; size: NA; DNA: TGTGCCAGCAGCTTGTACCCCAGTACGACAACTAATGAAAAACTGTTTTTT; CDR3: CASSLYPSTTTNEKLFF
J: TRBJ1-4; D: TRBD1; V: TRBV7-6; size: NA; DNA: TGTGCCAGCAGCGTCTCCGGGACAGGGAATGAAAAACTGTTTTTT; CDR3: CASSVSGTGNEKLFF
J: TRBJ2-7; D: NA; V: TRBV6-1; size: NA; DNA: TGTGCCAGCAGACCCCAAGGGGGTAAAGGTTTCTACGAGCAGTACTTC; CDR3: CASRPQGGKGFYEQYF
J: TRBJ2-7; D: NA; V: TRBV6-5; size: NA; DNA: TGTGCCAGCATTGATATAGCGACCGACGAGCAGTACTTC; CDR3: CASIDIATDEQYF
J: TRBJ1-3; D: NA; V: TRBV7-8; size: many; DNA: TGTGCCAGCAGCTTAACAGTCCGAAACACCATATATTTT; CDR3: CASSLTVRNTIYF
J: TRBJ1-5; D: NA; V: TRBV6-1; size: few; DNA: TGTGCCAGCCGCTATAGCAATCAGCCCCAGCATTTT; CDR3: CASRYSNQPQHF
J: TRBJ1-3; D: NA; V: TRBV6-1; size: many; DNA: TGTGCCAGCACCAGCTCTGGAAACACCATATATTTT; CDR3: CASTSSGNTIYF
J: TRBJ2-3; D: NA; V: TRBV7-2; size: NA; DNA: TGTGCCAGCAGCACCCCAGCGGGTACGCAGTATTTT; CDR3: CASSTPAGTQYF
J: TRBJ2-2; D: NA; V: TRBV20-1; size: many; DNA: TGCAGTGCTAGAGATTTTATAGCGCAGAACACCGGGGAGCTGTTTTTT; CDR3: CSARDFIAQNTGELFF
J: TRBJ2-7; D: NA; V: TRBV10-1; size: few; DNA: TGCGCCAGCAGTGAGGCCGGACCCTACGAGCAGTACTTC; CDR3: CASSEAGPYEQYF
J: TRBJ1-5; D: NA; V: TRBV4-1; size: many; DNA: TGCGCCAGCAGCCAAGGCGACTACAATCAGCCCCAGCATTTT; CDR3: CASSQGDYNQPQHF
J: TRBJ1-1; D: TRBD1; V: TRBV3-1; size: many; DNA: TGTGCCAGCAGCCAAGGACAGGGGGATATGAACACTGAAGCTTTCTTT; CDR3: CASSQGQGDMNTEAFF
J: TRBJ2-1; D: NA; V: TRBV6-2/TRBV6-3; size: NA; DNA: TGTGCCAGCAGTTTCCGCCGTGAGCAGTTCTTC; CDR3: CASSFRREQFF
J: TRBJ2-5; D: NA; V: TRBV6-1; size: NA; DNA: TGTGCCAGCACTAAGGGTTTCGAGACCCAGTACTTC; CDR3: CASTKGFETQYF
J: TRBJ2-4; D: NA; V: TRBV6-6; size: many; DNA: TGTGCCAGCAGTTACGAGGGTCTAGCCAAAAACATTCAGTACTTC; CDR3: CASSYEGLAKNIQYF
J: TRBJ2-1; D: NA; V: TRBV15; size: many; DNA: TGTGCCACCAGCAGGTTCCTCGATGAGCAGTTCTTC; CDR3: CATSRFLDEQFF
J: TRBJ2-2; D: TRBD1; V: TRBV2; size: many; DNA: TGTGCCAGCAGTGACGGGACAGGGAGCACCGGGGAGCTGTTTTTT; CDR3: CASSDGTGSTGELFF
J: TRBJ1-3; D: NA; V: TRBV5-1; size: few; DNA: TGCGCCAGCAGCTCAATACAGGGCTCTGGAAACACCATATATTTT; CDR3: CASSSIQGSGNTIYF
J: TRBJ2-1; D: NA; V: TRBV5-1; size: NA; DNA: TGCGCCAGCAGCCAACCTCCCGGGACGGCTTCCTACAATGAGCAGTTCTTC; CDR3: CASSQPPGTASYNEQFF
J: TRBJ2-2; D: NA; V: TRBV28; size: NA; DNA: TGTGCCAGCAGTTTATCAGGGTTAGCCGGGGAGCTGTTTTTT; CDR3: CASSLSGLAGELFF
J: TRBJ2-3; D: TRBD2; V: TRBV20-1; size: few; DNA: TGCAGTGCGCAGACTAGCGGGGCGGAGGATACGCAGTATTTT; CDR3: CSAQTSGAEDTQYF
J: TRBJ2-1; D: NA; V: TRBV11-2; size: many; DNA: TGTGCCAGCAGCTTAGCGGGGAATGAGCAGTTCTTC; CDR3: CASSLAGNEQFF
J: TRBJ2-2; D: NA; V: TRBV7-9; size: NA; DNA: TGTGCCAGCAGCTCCAGGTCCAACACCGGGGAGCTGTTTTTT; CDR3: CASSSRSNTGELFF
J: TRBJ2-1; D: TRBD2; V: TRBV7-2; size: many; DNA: TGTGCCAGCAGCCCTGCTAGCGGGAGATCCGATGAGCAGTTCTTC; CDR3: CASSPASGRSDEQFF
J: TRBJ2-7; D: TRBD1; V: TRBV7-9; size: many; DNA: TGTGCCAGCAGCCCACCGGGACAGGGCTGGTACGAGCAGTACTTC; CDR3: CASSPPGQGWYEQYF
J: TRBJ2-1; D: TRBD2; V: TRBV6-1; size: few; DNA: TGTGCCAGCAGTGAACCTCTAGCGGGGGGGCTCGTCTACAATGAGCAGTTCTTC; CDR3: CASSEPLAGGLVYNEQFF
J: TRBJ2-3; D: NA; V: TRBV28; size: many; DNA: TGTGCCAGCAGGCACGGATTTCCTAGCACAGATACGCAGTATTTT; CDR3: CASRHGFPSTDTQYF